A single sample gave rise to the 24 T cell receptor beta chains below, sequenced in a study of blood T cells in healthy people across ages. A second PCR, run for about 7 to 11 cycles, used a sample-barcoded 5' primer plus a J-beta primer mix. TCRdb used MiXCR to reprocess the 5' RACE reads, holding one entry per CDR3 protein. The data hold roughly 800,000 distinct CDR3 sequences, with 58% observed a single time. Sequenced input: blood. The origin of the receptors is a young man in good health.

The chain couples TRBV15 to TRBJ2-7, with 7 bases lining up with TRBD2. Losses at the gene ends were 11 bases for V and 3 bases for J; bases not matched to a gene: 13. Germline V gene sequence: CDR1 LNHNV, CDR2 YYDKDF (reference sequence). The CDR3 spans 14 residues. CDR3 sequence (DNA): TGTGCCGCTCCGGAGGTCTGCGGGGGCTACGAGCAGTACTTC. Its translation is CAAPEVCGGYEQYF.

This clonotype has only a few counts. This chain joins TRBV7-2 and TRBJ2-5; 10 bases are shared with TRBD2. With 5 bases clipped from V and 11 bases from J, the junction kept 14 bases outside the gene matches. CDR3 length equals 15 residues. From germline, CDR1 is SGHTA and CDR2 FQGNSA. The CDR3 loop reads CASSTRSGGANEQYF. The CDR3 region has the DNA TGTGCCAGCAGCACTCGAAGCGGGGGGGCCAATGAGCAGTACTTC.

A few counts support this clonotype. The rearrangement joins TRBV6-2 or TRBV6-3 to TRBJ2-7, with D uncertain. V shed 6 bases and J shed 0 bases, with 9 bases lying between them. The CDR3 is made up of 13 amino acids. Germline loops: CDR1 MNHEY, CDR2 SVGEGT. The CDR3 DNA follows: TGTGCCAGCAGACGCGACGGCTCCTACGAGCAGTACTTC. Encoded protein: CASRRDGSYEQYF.

The chain joins TRBV7-9 to TRBJ2-1, with D possibly being TRBD2 (5 bases). This CDR3 is built from 17 residues. V was pared by 4 bases and J by 3 bases, with 19 bases between. The germline CDR1 and CDR2 sequences are SEHNR and FQNEAQ (reference sequence). CDR3 in amino acids: CASSSRAAELYYNEQFF. CDR3 in DNA: TGTGCCAGCAGCTCTCGGGCAGCGGAGCTTTACTACAATGAGCAGTTCTTC.

This rearrangement joins TRBV7-9 to TRBJ1-2, with a weak D call TRBD1 (6 bases). Germline V gene lookup returns CDR1 SEHNR and CDR2 FQNEAQ (reference sequence). Trimming took off 5 bases at V and 5 bases at J, with 18 bases between the two ends. The CDR3 loop spans 15 amino acids. In DNA, the CDR3 is TGTGCCAGCAGCCCGCGGGGGCAGGTTGATTATGGCTACACCTTC. Translation gives CASSPRGQVDYGYTF.

This sequence joins TRBV9 and TRBJ1-5; D is unresolved. V was cut by 0 bases and J by 2 bases, with 6 bases left in between. Looked up from germline, CDR1 is SGDLS and CDR2 is YYNGEE. The CDR3 extends over 14 amino acids. The CDR3: CASSVGSGNQPQHF. CDR3 nucleotides: TGTGCCAGCAGCGTAGGTTCCGGCAATCAGCCCCAGCATTTT.

The chain joins TRBV20-1 to TRBJ2-5, with 9 nucleotides matching TRBD2. V lost 5 bases, J lost 11 bases, and 18 bases stayed unmatched. The V gene's germline CDR1 is DFQATT and CDR2 SNEGSKA (reference sequence). CDR3 length: 15 residues. The CDR3: CSAHLGRGGDNEQYF. The CDR3 region has the DNA TGCAGTGCTCACCTAGGACGCGGGGGGGACAATGAGCAGTACTTC.

The chain couples TRBV7-2 to TRBJ2-3; possibly TRBD2 for D (6 bases). The CDR3 is made up of 15 amino acids. V was shortened by 5 bases and J by 1 base, with 13 bases between the two germline ends. Germline lookup yields CDR1 SGHTA and CDR2 FQGNSA. CDR3 DNA sequence: TGTGCCAGCAGCCGACTGGGACTCGGCACAGATACGCAGTATTTT. Amino acid sequence: CASSRLGLGTDTQYF.

The gene calls are TRBV11-2 and TRBJ2-7; D unclear. Germline CDR1 reads SGHAT; CDR2 reads FQNNGV. V lost 3 bases and J lost 0, with 9 bases in between. CDR3 length equals 14 residues. The CDR3 nucleotides read TGTGCCAGCAGCTTCGGAGCAGCCTCCTACGAGCAGTACTTC. Residues: CASSFGAASYEQYF. The full variable domain, with the rest looked up from reference TRBV11-2 and TRBJ2-7, is EAGVAQSPRYKIIEKRQSVAFWCNPISGHATLYWYQQILGQGPKLLIQFQNNGVVDDSQLPKDRFSAERLKGVDSTLKIQPAKLEDSAVYLCASSFGAASYEQYFGPGTRLTVT.

This clonotype was seen once. Its ends do not fully match the called genes, so a read error is possible. The rearrangement uses TRBV5-1 and TRBJ1-2; 7 bases line up with TRBD1. The germline gives CDR1 SGHRS, CDR2 YFSETQ. There are 17 residues in the CDR3. CDR3 nucleotide sequence: TGCGTCAGCAGCTGGAGACAGGGTGAAGAGAGCCTCTATGGCTACACCTTC. Amino acids: CVSSWRQGEESLYGYTF.

The chain carries TRBV20-1 and TRBJ1-1; D is unresolved. Germline V gene lookup returns CDR1 DFQATT and CDR2 SNEGSKA (reference sequence). V was shortened by 0 bases and J by 2 bases, with 4 bases between the two germline ends. The CDR3 runs to 12 residues. The CDR3 coding sequence is TGCAGTGCTAGAGATGACAACACTGAAGCTTTCTTT. Its protein is CSARDDNTEAFF.

This clonotype was recorded only once. This chain uses TRBV4-3 with TRBJ2-2; D is ambiguous. Germline assignment: CDR1 LGHNA and CDR2 YSLEER. V shed 1 base and J shed 6 bases, with 15 bases lying between them. This CDR3 region has 16 residues. The CDR3 here is CASSQGARRLPGELFF. The DNA of the CDR3 is TGCGCCAGCAGCCAAGGGGCCAGGCGGCTTCCCGGGGAGCTGTTTTTT.

With respect to this clonotype: One base away lies a much larger clone, so this may be a sequencing read error. This sequence joins TRBV7-6 and TRBJ1-2, with D tentatively TRBD1 (5 bases). This CDR3 comprises 14 residues. Germline V CDR1 and CDR2: SGHVS, FNYEAQ. The CDR3 sequence: CAGSLGGSNYGYTF. CDR3 coding DNA: TGTGCCGGCAGCTTGGGGGGTTCTAACTATGGCTACACCTTC.

The V gene is TRBV7-9, the J gene TRBJ1-2, with D unresolved. Germline V lookup: CDR1 SEHNR, CDR2 FQNEAQ (reference sequence). The germline V and J ends were trimmed by 7 bases and 4 bases, with 16 bases remaining between them. The CDR3 sequence is 14 residues long. The CDR3, as DNA: TGTGCCAGCACTTCAACCCCATCGTTCTATGGCTACACCTTC. As protein: CASTSTPSFYGYTF.

This chain uses TRBV7-2 with TRBJ2-7; TRBD2 matches at 7 bases. The CDR3 spans 16 residues. V dropped 4 bases and J dropped 3; count of bases not matched to a gene: 12. CDR1 is SGHTA, CDR2 FQGNSA, per germline. The CDR3, as DNA: TGTGCCAGCAGCTACCGCGTGGGGGGAGGGAACTACGAGCAGTACTTC. It specifies CASSYRVGGGNYEQYF.

This clonotype showed up just a few times. V is TRBV6-6 and J is TRBJ1-6; a possible D gene is TRBD1 (6 bases). The CDR3 spans 16 residues. With 1 base removed from V and 2 bases from J, the gap between germline ends came to 9 bases. CDR1 and CDR2 from the germline V gene are MNHNY and SVGAGI (reference sequence). CDR3 bases: TGTGCCAGCAGTTACTTGGGGGCAGCCTATAATTCACCCCTCCACTTT. Translation gives CASSYLGAAYNSPLHF.

The genes are TRBV7-2 and TRBJ2-5; D is perhaps TRBD2 (5 bases). CDR3 size: 17 residues. Per the germline V gene, CDR1 is SGHTA and CDR2 is FQGNSA. Trimming left V 1 base short and J 5 bases short, with 20 bases between. CDR3 bases: TGTGCCAGCAGCTTAGAAGGTCGGCTAGCAGTCAGGGAGACCCAGTACTTC. Translating it yields CASSLEGRLAVRETQYF.

This chain connects TRBV5-1 to TRBJ2-5; the D is unclear. Matching the DNA end better, TRBJ2-7 makes the J call doubtful. Looked up from germline, CDR1 is SGHRS and CDR2 is YFSETQ. The CDR3 is made up of 13 amino acids. This CDR3 is CASSTLPLYEQYF. CDR3 in DNA: TGCGCCAGCAGTACCTTGCCCTTGTACGAGCAGTACTTC.

The genes are TRBV28 and TRBJ2-1, with 9 nucleotides matching TRBD2. This CDR3 comprises 16 residues. Germline values: CDR1 MDHEN, CDR2 SYDVKM. V lost 5 bases and J lost 4; bases outside the gene matches: 9. The CDR3 DNA is TGTGCCAGCAGTGTAGCGGGAGCGGGATCTTACAATGAGCAGTTCTTC. Translating gives CASSVAGAGSYNEQFF.

The chain carries TRBV29-1 and TRBJ1-5; possibly TRBD1 for D (6 bases). In germline, CDR1 is SQVTM, CDR2 ANQGSEA. The CDR3 length is 12 residues. Trimming took 6 bases from V and 3 from J, leaving 9 bases between them. CDR3 amino acids: CSVGGHNQPQHF. CDR3 nucleotide sequence: TGCAGCGTCGGGGGACACAATCAGCCCCAGCATTTT. The entire variable domain, with the rest obtained from reference TRBV29-1 and TRBJ1-5, is as follows: SAVISQKPSRDICQRGTSLTIQCQVDSQVTMMFWYRQQPGQSLTLIATANQGSEATYESGFVIDKFPISRPNLTFSTLTVSNMSPEDSSIYLCSVGGHNQPQHFGDGTRLSIL.

The V gene is TRBV29-1, the J gene TRBJ1-5; no definite D call. CDR1 SQVTM and CDR2 ANQGSEA come from the germline V gene. This CDR3 contains 12 residues. Trimming cost V 5 bases and J 5 bases, with 10 bases left between them. In DNA form, the CDR3 reads TGCAGCGTTACTGACGGTCATCAGCCCCAGCATTTT. Protein: CSVTDGHQPQHF.

The V call is TRBV19, the J call TRBJ1-2, with D perhaps TRBD1 (6 bases). Trimming shortened V by 3 bases and J by 4 bases, and 18 bases separated the two germline ends. CDR3 size: 16 residues. CDR1 LNHDA and CDR2 SQIVND come from the germline V gene (reference sequence). CDR3 in amino acids: CASSMSPGAHSYGYTF. Written as DNA, the CDR3 is TGTGCCAGTAGTATGTCCCCGGGGGCGCACAGCTATGGCTACACCTTC.

This clonotype was seen a few times. The V gene is TRBV7-2, the J gene TRBJ2-5; D not certain. The germline V and J ends were trimmed by 2 bases and 1 base, with 11 bases remaining between them. In germline, CDR1 is SGHTA, CDR2 FQGNSA. The CDR3 runs 15 residues. CDR3 in amino acids: CASSLIKIFQETQYF. For the CDR3, the DNA is TGTGCCAGCAGCTTAATAAAGATTTTCCAAGAGACCCAGTACTTC.

This chain links TRBV20-1 with TRBJ2-4, with 13 bases aligning to TRBD2. The J call is in doubt because the DNA end fits TRBJ2-7 better. The CDR3 spans 15 residues. Per the germline V gene, CDR1 is DFQATT and CDR2 is SNEGSKA (reference sequence). CDR3 protein: CSAPLRLAGGYEQYF. The DNA for the CDR3 is TGCAGTGCTCCTCTCCGACTAGCGGGGGGCTACGAGCAGTACTTC.